Here is one T cell receptor beta chain with its context. The table lists this clonotype with a few counts. The antigen this receptor binds is unknown. No base quality information exists; no much larger clone differs at one position. This sample stems from a study (dated by TCRdb to the mid-2010s). Describing the broader study: The study tested whether tumor-infiltrating Tregs in breast cancer are recruited from blood Tregs or converted in situ from other CD4+ T cell subsets.

Deletion took 5 bases off V and 3 bases off J, with a span of 14 bases between the germline ends. The CDR3 starts with the cysteine, ends with the phenylalanine, and has 14 residues. Just CDR3 DNA is preserved here, 42 bases in frame from base 1. CDR1 and CDR2, per the germline V gene, are SGHTA and FQGNSA. CD4+CD45RO+CD25- cells were isolated as memory CD4+ T cells. Tregs, naive and memory CD4+ T cells from tumor, blood and ipsilateral draining lymph nodes of about five breast cancer patients underwent full-length TCR alpha and beta sequencing. Tumor tissue and lymph nodes from ipsilateral axillary dissection were perfused with PBS, minced and digested with collagenase I and hyaluronidase. FACS confirmed that the sorted cell populations were more than 90% pure. What the authors observed across the whole study: Tumor memory CD4+ T cell TCR gene usage was found to cluster with blood and lymph node memory CD4+ cells and with lymph node naive CD4+ cells. The larger-cohort validation was restricted to a single TCR beta V-J rearrangement rather than whole repertoires. The greatest overlap of tumor-infiltrating Treg TCR alpha and beta sequences was with tumor naive CD4+ T cells, followed next by blood naive CD4+ T cells.

Full-length TCR variable regions were amplified by 5' RACE PCR with constant-region reverse primers, and semi-nested PCR with Nested Universal Primer A was subsequently performed. The ReliaPrep RNA Cell Miniprep System was used to extract total RNA, which was then reverse transcribed into 5'RACE-ready cDNA with the SMARTer RACE 5'/3' Kit. Multiplex adaptors were used to barcode full-length TCR alpha and beta libraries, and the barcoded libraries were sequenced on an Illumina MiSeq. The source study handled its data this way. For each of nine subset-tissue groups, sequencing data from the five patients were pooled, and the groups were then compared using unsupervised clustering of TCR gene usage. The Morisita-Horn index was used to calculate repertoire similarity, with shared sequences weighted according to their contribution to each repertoire. Using fastp trimming at Q25 and MiXCR clonotype assembly, TCRdb reanalyzed the public sequencing data and kept in-frame beta chains. For every CDR3 protein sequence, its rows merge into one entry that carries the most common genes and DNA. The V and J calls come from TCRdb's annotation, not from the publication. This sample lists about 57,000 distinct CDR3 sequences; around 28% were detected once. About 3% of the sample comes from the top ten.

This clonotype was sampled from a female donor with breast cancer. The sequence is built from TRBV7-2 and TRBJ2-7; a weak D assignment points to TRBD1 (6 bases agree). The specimen sequenced was tumor-infiltrating memory CD4+ T cells sorted from the breast tumor. This specimen's cell subset or site label, interpreted: memory CD4+ T cells, CD4+CD45RO+CD25-. The CDR3 amino acid sequence is: CASSPRAGDYEQYF. Here is the DNA: TGTGCCAGCAGCCCAAGGGCAGGGGACTACGAGCAGTACTTC.